The 27 T cell receptor beta chains presented below share a single source sample, sequenced in a study of blood T cell repertoires in COVID-19. Generated by immunoSEQ multiplex PCR, the TCRdb table keeps only in-frame clones and is missing some. In the table there are 100,000 or so clones, approximately 90% of which are singletons. Sequencing used peripheral blood. Every receptor here comes from a man aged 55-75 years with acute or convalescent COVID-19.

The chain is built from TRBV18 and TRBJ1-4; no firm D call. V lost 3 bases to trimming and J lost 6 bases, with 14 bases between them. Germline assignment: CDR1 KGHSH and CDR2 LQKENI. The CDR3 has 15 amino acids. Written as DNA, the CDR3 is TGTGCCAGCTCACCGAACAGCCGGAAGGATGAAAAACTGTTTTTT. Protein product: CASSPNSRKDEKLFF.

This clone was observed at least ten times. J is TRBJ2-1 and V is TRBV9; tentatively, D is TRBD2 (6 bases). The V gene lost 7 bases and the J gene lost 7 bases, with 15 bases spanning the gap. Per the germline V gene, CDR1 is SGDLS and CDR2 is YYNGEE. The CDR3 is 13 residues long. CDR3 sequence (DNA): TGTGCCAGCTCCGATCGGGGGTGGAATGAGCAGTTCTTC. Its translation is CASSDRGWNEQFF.

V gene TRBV7-8 combines with J gene TRBJ2-7, with 7 positions matching TRBD2. CDR3 length: 13 amino acids. V was pared by 4 bases and J by 7 bases, with 7 bases of the junction left unmatched. CDR1 is SGHVS, CDR2 FQNEAQ, per germline. Here the CDR3 reads CASSSGASGEQYV. The CDR3 DNA is TGTGCCAGCAGCTCCGGGGCTAGCGGAGAGCAGTACGTC.

The chain is built from TRBV2 and TRBJ2-5; D is possibly TRBD1 (5 bases). The CDR3 is 13 amino acids. V lost 2 bases to trimming and J lost 5 bases, with 9 bases between them. Germline V gene lookup returns CDR1 SNHLY and CDR2 FYNNEI. This chain's CDR3 is CASSELRVETQYF. CDR3 bases: TGTGCCAGCAGTGAACTCAGGGTGGAGACCCAGTACTTC.

This chain joins TRBV7-2 and TRBJ1-4, with TRBD1 matching 7 bases. This CDR3 has 15 amino acids. With V trimmed by 5 bases and J by 4 bases, 7 bases remained unmatched. Germline CDR1 SGHTA, CDR2 FQGNSA. Here the CDR3 reads CASSLGTAINEKLFF. The CDR3 DNA follows: TGTGCCAGCAGCCTCGGGACAGCGATTAATGAAAAACTGTTTTTT.

The genes are TRBV9 and TRBJ1-2, with 7 bases fitting TRBD1. Germline CDR1 is SGDLS and CDR2 is YYNGEE. The CDR3 is made up of 14 amino acids. Germline trimming cut 2 bases from V and 5 bases from J; bases unmatched to any gene: 6. The CDR3 region is CASSVREQGYGYTF. CDR3 in DNA: TGTGCCAGCAGCGTGAGGGAACAGGGGTATGGCTACACCTTC. Full variable domain (rest looked up from reference TRBV9 and TRBJ1-2): DSGVTQTPKHLITATGQRVTLRCSPRSGDLSVYWYQQSLDQGLQFLIQYYNGEERAKGNILERFSAQQFPDLHSELNLSSLELGDSALYFCASSVREQGYGYTFGSGTRLTVV.

The CDR3 coding sequence is TGTGCCAGCAGCCAGGGCAGCTCAACTAATGAAAAACTGTTTTTT. Translation gives CASSQGSSTNEKLFF. The rearrangement links TRBV4-2 to TRBJ1-4; D remains ambiguous. V was trimmed by 3 bases and J by 0 bases, leaving 8 bases between them. CDR3 length: 15 residues. Germline loops: CDR1 LGHNA, CDR2 YNFKEQ.

This clone showed up just once. This chain links TRBV21-1 with TRBJ2-3; TRBD2 is the table's D call, not checked against the DNA. TRBV21-1 is a pseudogene segment. This CDR3 has 12 amino acids. CDR3 sequence: CASSASEDTQYF. In DNA, the CDR3 is TGTGCCAGCAGCGCCAGCGAAGATACGCAGTATTTT.

The gene calls are TRBV3-1 (or the pseudogene TRBV3-2) and TRBJ1-1; 9 positions match TRBD1. CDR3 size: 15 residues. V lost 3 bases and J lost 5; bases outside the gene matches: 7. Germline CDR1 reads LGHDT; CDR2 reads YNNKEL (reference sequence). CDR3 coding DNA: TGTGCCAGCAGCCACCCGGGACAGGGTCGGACTGAAGCTTTCTTT. It encodes CASSHPGQGRTEAFF.

The chain joins TRBV3-1 (or the pseudogene TRBV3-2) to TRBJ2-1; 7 positions match TRBD1. The junction had 7 bases not matched to a gene; V was cut back by 4 bases and J by 7 bases. Germline lookup yields CDR1 LGHDT and CDR2 YNNKEL (reference sequence). The CDR3 contains 14 residues. CDR3 in amino acids: CASSRRGLRNEQFF. The DNA for the CDR3 is TGTGCCAGCAGCCGAAGGGGGCTAAGGAATGAGCAGTTCTTC.

J is TRBJ1-1 and V is TRBV28; D not certain. Looked up from germline, CDR1 is MDHEN and CDR2 is SYDVKM. CDR3 size: 13 residues. The V end was cut by 8 bases, the J end by 0 bases, with 10 bases between. This chain's CDR3 is CASLSGVNTEAFF. CDR3 DNA sequence: TGTGCCAGCCTCAGCGGGGTGAACACTGAAGCTTTCTTT.

This rearrangement joins TRBV28 to TRBJ1-2; possibly TRBD1 for D (6 bases). This CDR3 is built from 13 residues. V lost 5 bases to trimming and J lost 8 bases, with 15 bases between them. CDR1 and CDR2 (germline): MDHEN, SYDVKM. CDR3 region: CASSTPAGDGYTF. Here the CDR3 DNA reads TGTGCCAGCAGTACCCCCGCAGGGGACGGCTACACCTTC.

The J gene is TRBJ2-1, the V gene TRBV7-9; no firm D call. The CDR3 has 14 amino acids. CDR1 and CDR2 (germline): SEHNR, FQNEAQ (reference sequence). Trimming left V 6 bases short and J 9 bases short, with 18 bases between. In nucleotides, the CDR3 is TGTGCCAGCAGTTCGGCGCCTGAGGTCGGTGAGCAGTTCTTC. Encoded protein: CASSSAPEVGEQFF.

The rearrangement joins TRBV7-3 to TRBJ1-2; TRBD1 aligns across 7 bases. Germline assignment: CDR1 SGHTA and CDR2 FQGTGA. Unmatched junction bases numbered 2, after V lost 1 base and J lost 0 bases. This CDR3 spans 15 amino acids. The CDR3 sequence: CASSLRGGTNYGYTF. In nucleotides, the CDR3 is TGTGCCAGCAGCTTAAGAGGGGGCACTAACTATGGCTACACCTTC.

The chain recombines TRBV25-1 with TRBJ1-6, with 8 bases identical to TRBD1. Germline CDR1 reads MGHDK; CDR2 reads SYGVNS. This CDR3 contains 13 residues. The J segment lost 7 bases and the V segment lost 7 bases, leaving 3 bases of the junction unmatched. The CDR3 is CASTTGGNSPLHF. CDR3 nucleotides: TGTGCCAGCACCACAGGGGGGAATTCACCCCTCCACTTT.

V gene TRBV28 combines with J gene TRBJ2-3; 8 bases are shared with TRBD1. The germline CDR1 and CDR2 sequences are MDHEN and SYDVKM. The CDR3 sequence is 15 residues long. V lost 6 bases and J lost 4; bases outside the gene matches: 9. DNA of the CDR3: TGTGCCAGCAGAGCATCACCAGGGGGCCCAGATACGCAGTATTTT. Its translation: CASRASPGGPDTQYF. Full variable domain (missing parts from reference TRBV28 and TRBJ2-3): DVKVTQSSRYLVKRTGEKVFLECVQDMDHENMFWYRQDPGLGLRLIYFSYDVKMKEKGDIPEGYSVSREKKERFSLILESASTNQTSMYLCASRASPGGPDTQYFGPGTRLTVL.

This sequence joins TRBV5-1 and TRBJ2-1; 7 bases are a match to TRBD2. Germline trimming cut 0 bases from V and 7 bases from J; bases unmatched to any gene: 7. Per the germline V gene, CDR1 is SGHRS and CDR2 is YFSETQ. This CDR3 has 15 residues. The CDR3 loop is CASSLAGGRVNEQFF. The CDR3 DNA reads as TGCGCCAGCAGCTTGGCGGGAGGTCGGGTTAATGAGCAGTTCTTC.

This chain uses TRBV19 with TRBJ2-6; D is possibly TRBD1 (6 bases). Per germline, CDR1 LNHDA and CDR2 SQIVND (reference sequence). This CDR3 comprises 21 residues. Between the trimmed V and J ends, which lost 0 bases and 0 bases, there was a span of 21 bases. CDR3 in amino acids: CASSIEWGRGPFHSGANVLTF. The DNA of the CDR3 is TGTGCCAGTAGTATAGAATGGGGCAGGGGCCCTTTTCACTCTGGGGCCAACGTCCTGACTTTC.

This sequence joins TRBV7-9 and TRBJ2-1; 10 bases line up with TRBD2. Germline trimming cut 4 bases from V and 13 bases from J; bases unmatched to any gene: 7. The CDR3 sequence is 13 residues long. Germline V gene data show CDR1 as SEHNR and CDR2 as FQNEAQ (reference sequence). This CDR3 is CASSSTSGETQFF. For the CDR3, the DNA is TGTGCCAGCAGCTCTACTAGCGGGGAGACTCAGTTCTTC.

The chain combines TRBV15 with TRBJ1-3; possibly TRBD1 for D (5 bases). Germline values: CDR1 LNHNV, CDR2 YYDKDF (reference sequence). The CDR3 is made up of 16 amino acids. Deletions cut 0 bases from V and 4 bases from J, with 13 bases between. The CDR3 loop is CATSRDRGTGGNTIYF. In nucleotides, the CDR3 is TGTGCCACCAGCAGAGATCGGGGGACGGGCGGAAACACCATATATTTT.

This rearrangement joins TRBV3-1 (or the pseudogene TRBV3-2) to TRBJ1-1; D remains ambiguous. From germline, CDR1 is LGHDT and CDR2 YNNKEL (reference sequence). Trimming cost V 3 bases and J 4 bases, with 12 bases left between them. The CDR3 length is 14 residues. The DNA for the CDR3 is TGTGCCAGCAGCCAGGGGTCGAGGGCCACTGAAGCTTTCTTT. It yields the protein CASSQGSRATEAFF.

This clone was recorded only once. This sequence joins TRBV6-1 and TRBJ2-7; TRBD2 agrees at 11 bases. Germline V lookup: CDR1 MNHNS, CDR2 SASEGT. V trimming: 0 bases; J trimming: 2 bases; junction bases outside the gene matches: 6. The CDR3 spans 17 residues. CDR3 protein: CASSEALAGGITYEQYF. CDR3 sequence (DNA): TGTGCCAGCAGTGAAGCCCTAGCGGGAGGAATTACCTACGAGCAGTACTTC.

The chain recombines TRBV9 with TRBJ2-2; 8 bases match TRBD2. Trimming removed 3 bases from V and 3 bases from J; junction bases left unmatched: 4. The CDR3 loop spans 15 amino acids. Germline CDR1 SGDLS, CDR2 YYNGEE. The CDR3 DNA follows: TGTGCCAGCAGCGCGAGCGGGAGTGACACCGGGGAGCTGTTTTTT. It codes for CASSASGSDTGELFF.

This chain links TRBV5-1 with TRBJ1-2; 9 bases agree with TRBD1. V gave up 0 bases and J gave up 5 bases; unmatched junction bases: 5. The CDR3 runs 15 residues. The germline CDR1 and CDR2 sequences are SGHRS and YFSETQ. CDR3 in amino acids: CASSLGVTGGYGYTF. The CDR3, as DNA: TGCGCCAGCAGCTTGGGTGTGACAGGGGGTTATGGCTACACCTTC.

The chain joins TRBV27 to TRBJ2-5, with 8 nucleotides matching TRBD2. Germline values: CDR1 MNHEY, CDR2 SMNVEV (reference sequence). This CDR3 region has 14 residues. V lost 3 bases and J lost 4; bases outside the gene matches: 4. As DNA, the CDR3 is TGTGCCAGCAGTTTCGTCGGGAGGGCAGAGACCCAGTACTTC. Translating it yields CASSFVGRAETQYF.

The chain carries TRBV21-1 and TRBJ2-1; the listed D gene, TRBD1, was not tested against the DNA. TRBV21-1 is a pseudogene segment. There are 18 residues in the CDR3. DNA for the CDR3: TGTGCCAGCAGCAAAGGGCGGGTACAGGGGCTGCGGTACAATGAGCAGTTCTTC. Residues: CASSKGRVQGLRYNEQFF.

This clone appeared once. The sample contains more than one DNA sequence encoding this CDR3. V usage is TRBV6-1 and J usage is TRBJ1-5; D is uncertain. The germline V gene has CDR1 MNHNS and CDR2 SASEGT. The CDR3 has 15 amino acids. V lost 0 bases to trimming and J lost 2 bases, with 8 bases between them. DNA of the CDR3: TGTGCCAGCAGTGAAGCGGGCGGGGGCAATCAGCCCCAGCATTTT. Encoded protein: CASSEAGGGNQPQHF.